This T cell receptor beta chain was recorded in a study of spatial heterogeneity in lung cancer. The time point was: sample taken at primary tumor resection. This clonotype was detected only a few times. What it binds is unknown. Study-wide results and limits: Mutation tallies in tumors tracked expanded intratumoral alpha and beta TCR counts. Regional and ubiquitous nonsynonymous mutations were tracked by counts of regional and ubiquitous expanded TCRs, respectively.

The ends were cut back, 5 bases at V and 7 bases at J, with 12 bases in the middle. The germline CDR1 and CDR2 sequences are SGHTA and FQGTGA. The CDR3 runs to 13 residues. In the library, each TCR cDNA molecule bore its own unique molecular identifier. TCRdb passed the 5' RACE reads through MiXCR, listing each CDR3 protein once. The table has 2,500 to 3,000 distinct CDR3 sequences, nearly 6.5% seen once. Specimen: lung tumor tissue, collected at surgery. The receptor's source is a male donor with early-stage non-small cell lung cancer. This chain joins TRBV7-3 and TRBJ1-5; D gene ambiguous. The CDR3 sequence is CASSVDLGQPQHF. The DNA for the CDR3 is TGTGCCAGCAGCGTTGACTTGGGGCAGCCCCAGCATTTT.